Below, 6 T cell receptor beta chains from the same sample are listed, as sequenced in a study of blood T cell repertoires in COVID-19. TCRdb's table, derived via immunoSEQ multiplex PCR, lists solely in-frame clones and lacks some. The sample has a few hundred thousand clones; 90% are singletons. The sequenced sample was peripheral blood. The receptors derive from a woman aged 50 to 60 with COVID-19, enrolled during active disease.

This sequence joins TRBV5-1 and TRBJ2-3; no reliable D call. Trimming stripped 0 bases from V and 0 bases from J, with 8 bases between. Per germline, CDR1 SGHRS and CDR2 YFSETQ. The CDR3 runs 15 residues. In DNA, the CDR3 is TGCGCCAGCAGCTTGGGCAGGCCTAGCACAGATACGCAGTATTTT. Protein sequence: CASSLGRPSTDTQYF. Together with reference TRBV5-1 and TRBJ2-3, the CDR3 gives the full variable domain: KAGVTQTPRYLIKTRGQQVTLSCSPISGHRSVSWYQQTPGQGLQFLFEYFSETQRNKGNFPGRFSGRQFSNSRSEMNVSTLELGDSALYLCASSLGRPSTDTQYFGPGTRLTVL.

This clone has a single count. This sequence joins TRBV2 and TRBJ1-3; a weak D match, TRBD1 (6 bases). Deletions cut 8 bases from V and 4 bases from J, with 18 bases between. CDR3 length equals 15 residues. In germline, CDR1 is SNHLY, CDR2 FYNNEI. CDR3 DNA: TGTGCCAGCGGACGAAACAGGGAGCCAGGAAACACCATATATTTT. This encodes CASGRNREPGNTIYF.

The rearrangement joins TRBV5-1 to TRBJ1-1, with D unclear. The germline CDR1 and CDR2 sequences are SGHRS and YFSETQ. The V end was cut by 0 bases, the J end by 1 base, with 10 bases between. CDR3 length equals 15 residues. The CDR3 nucleotides read TGCGCCAGCAGCTTGGCCATTGACACGAACACTGAAGCTTTCTTT. Translating it yields CASSLAIDTNTEAFF.

The chain couples TRBV5-6 to TRBJ2-6; no reliable D call. V lost 0 bases and J 3 bases, leaving 7 bases between the germline ends. Germline CDR1 reads SGHDT; CDR2 reads YYEEEE. The CDR3 has 15 residues. CDR3 amino acids: CASSLGSSGANVLTF. CDR3 DNA sequence: TGTGCCAGCAGCTTGGGTAGCAGTGGGGCCAACGTCCTGACTTTC.

This clone showed up just once. V is TRBV3-1 (or the pseudogene TRBV3-2) and J is TRBJ1-1; 9 nucleotides line up with TRBD1. Germline V gives CDR1 LGHDT, CDR2 YNNKEL (reference sequence). V trimming: 4 bases; J trimming: 0 bases; junction bases outside the gene matches: 3. CDR3 length equals 15 residues. In DNA, the CDR3 is TGTGCCAGCAGCCTACAGGGGGCAATGAACACTGAAGCTTTCTTT. It specifies CASSLQGAMNTEAFF.

This sequence joins TRBV7-6 and TRBJ2-2; D may be TRBD1 (6 bases). Germline CDR1 and CDR2: SGHVS and FNYEAQ. Trimming pared 3 bases from V and 0 bases from J, leaving 11 bases between. The CDR3 runs to 16 residues. CDR3 nucleotide sequence: TGTGCCAGCAGCTTGAGGACAGAGTCGAACACCGGGGAGCTGTTTTTT. Its protein product is CASSLRTESNTGELFF.